The sample holds one count of the clone carrying this TCR beta chain. This record comes from a study of blood T cell repertoires in COVID-19. At the level of the study: The study drew acute and convalescent COVID-19 samples from the United States, Italy and Spain.

The CDR3 length is 14 residues. Germline V gene sequence: CDR1 SSHAT, CDR2 FNYEAQ (reference sequence). The V end lost 5 bases, the J end lost 4 bases, and 14 bases lay between the germline ends. Profiled with immunoSEQ multiplex PCR; TCRdb holds only in-frame clones, not every one. The sample contains about 320,000 clones, around 80% of which appear only once. The chain employs TRBV7-7 and TRBJ1-1; possibly TRBD1 for D (5 bases). The material sequenced was peripheral blood. The TCR sequence derives from a woman aged 45-59 years with acute or convalescent COVID-19. The CDR3 sequence is CASSPTGRVTEAFF. For the CDR3, the DNA is TGTGCCAGCAGCCCCACAGGCAGGGTCACTGAAGCTTTCTTT.